The count of the clone carrying this T cell receptor beta chain is one. Its antigen is undetermined. At one end, the junction sequence differs from germline, possibly due to a read error. This CDR3 spans 10 amino acids. Germline V lookup: CDR1 DFQATT, CDR2 SNEGSKA (reference sequence). The data were taken from a study of T cells after yellow fever vaccination. The overall study: Each low-cell-number fraction was prepared by means of SMART-Seq v4 Ultra Low Input. Study results and caveats: A large majority of primary-vaccination clones showed up again after the booster (96% CD4, around 85% CD8). Clonotypes shared by both compartments, CD4 and CD8, made up a small share.

TCRdb itself ran the 5' RACE reads through MiXCR, one entry per CDR3 protein. Of 400,000 or so distinct CDR3 sequences listed, 6.2% are singletons. The genes are TRBV20-1 and TRBJ2-5; TRBD2 is a possible D gene (6 bases). This clonotype was sampled from a man aged 25-45 years who received the YFV17D yellow fever vaccine. Here the sequenced sample was PBMCs, taken 5 days after the yellow fever booster vaccination. As DNA, the CDR3 is TGCAGTGCGGTTCGGGAGACCCTGTACTTC. It is translated as CSAVRETLYF.